This TCR beta chain was obtained from a study of early T cells in non-severe SARS-CoV-2 infection. Study background: Unsorted whole-blood RNA was sequenced in bulk, leaving chains unpaired.

V trimming: 4 bases; J trimming: 5 bases; junction bases outside the gene matches: 6. Germline V gene data show CDR1 as SGHAT and CDR2 as FQDESV (reference sequence). The CDR3 runs 16 residues. Study-level points and caveats: VDJdb matches were skewed toward anti-spike CD8 T cell responses.

This clonotype appeared many times. Its antigen is unidentified. Unique molecular identifiers tagged individual cDNA molecules. Each CDR3 protein is one row after TCRdb ran MiXCR on the 5' RACE reads. Counted here are about 33,000 distinct CDR3 sequences, around 5% occurring once; the ten biggest clones make up roughly an eighth. The chain combines TRBV11-1 with TRBJ2-1, with TRBD2 matching over 12 bases. This receptor was taken from an adult who was a healthcare worker with PCR-confirmed SARS-CoV-2 infection or an uninfected control (not recorded which). The sample consisted of whole blood. For the CDR3, the DNA is TGTGCCAGCAGCTCCTATAGACTAGCGGGGGACAATGAGCAGTTCTTC. As protein: CASSSYRLAGDNEQFF. The full variable domain, its missing parts supplied by reference TRBV11-1 and TRBJ2-1, is EAEVAQSPRYKITEKSQAVAFWCDPISGHATLYWYRQILGQGPELLVQFQDESVVDDSQLPKDRFSAERLKGVDSTLKIQPAELGDSAMYLCASSSYRLAGDNEQFFGPGTRLTVL.